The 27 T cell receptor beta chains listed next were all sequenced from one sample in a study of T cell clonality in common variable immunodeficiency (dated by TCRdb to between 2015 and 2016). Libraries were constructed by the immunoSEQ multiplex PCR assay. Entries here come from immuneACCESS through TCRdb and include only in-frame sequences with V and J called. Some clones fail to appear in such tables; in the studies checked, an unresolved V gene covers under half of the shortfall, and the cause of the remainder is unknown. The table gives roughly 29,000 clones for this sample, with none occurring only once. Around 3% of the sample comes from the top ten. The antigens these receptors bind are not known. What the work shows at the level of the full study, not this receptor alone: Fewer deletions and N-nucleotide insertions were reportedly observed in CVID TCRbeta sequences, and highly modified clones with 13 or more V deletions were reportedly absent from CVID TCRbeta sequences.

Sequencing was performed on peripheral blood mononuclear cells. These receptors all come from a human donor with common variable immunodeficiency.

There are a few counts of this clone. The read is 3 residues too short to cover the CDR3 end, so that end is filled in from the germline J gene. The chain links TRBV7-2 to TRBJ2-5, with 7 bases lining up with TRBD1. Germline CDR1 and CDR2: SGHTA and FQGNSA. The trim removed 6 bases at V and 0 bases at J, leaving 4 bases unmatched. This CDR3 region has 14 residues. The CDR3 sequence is CASRLGQYQETQYF. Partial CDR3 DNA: TGTGCCAGCAGACTGGGACAGTACCAAGAGACC.

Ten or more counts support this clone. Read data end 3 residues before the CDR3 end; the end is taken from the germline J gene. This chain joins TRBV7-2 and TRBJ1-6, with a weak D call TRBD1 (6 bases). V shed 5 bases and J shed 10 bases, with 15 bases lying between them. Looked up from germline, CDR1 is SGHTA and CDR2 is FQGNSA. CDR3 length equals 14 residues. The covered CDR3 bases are TGTGCCAGCAGCACACTACAGGGATCCTCACCC. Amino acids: CASSTLQGSSP. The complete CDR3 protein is CASSTLQGSSPLHF.

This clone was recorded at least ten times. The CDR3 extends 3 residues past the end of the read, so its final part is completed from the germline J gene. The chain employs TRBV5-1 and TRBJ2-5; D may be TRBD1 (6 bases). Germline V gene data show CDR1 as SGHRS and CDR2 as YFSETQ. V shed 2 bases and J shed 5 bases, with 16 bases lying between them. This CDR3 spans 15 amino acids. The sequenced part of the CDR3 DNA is TGCGCCAGCAGCTTACAGTCAGGGGTCTCGGAGACC. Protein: CASSLQSGVSET. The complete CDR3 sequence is CASSLQSGVSETQYF.

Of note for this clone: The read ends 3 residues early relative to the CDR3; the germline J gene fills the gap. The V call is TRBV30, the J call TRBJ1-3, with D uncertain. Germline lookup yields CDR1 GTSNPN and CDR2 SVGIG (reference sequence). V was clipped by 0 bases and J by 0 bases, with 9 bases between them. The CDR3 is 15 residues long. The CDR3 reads CAWSVPSLSGNTIYF. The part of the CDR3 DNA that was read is TGTGCCTGGAGTGTCCCCAGTCTCTCTGGAAACACC.

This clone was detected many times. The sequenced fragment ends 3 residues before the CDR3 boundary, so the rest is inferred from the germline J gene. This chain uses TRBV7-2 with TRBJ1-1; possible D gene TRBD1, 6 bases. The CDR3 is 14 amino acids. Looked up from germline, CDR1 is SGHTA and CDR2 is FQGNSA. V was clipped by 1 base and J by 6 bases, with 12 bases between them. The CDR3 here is CASSLGQERAEAFF. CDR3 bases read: TGTGCCAGCAGCTTAGGACAGGAGAGGGCTGAA.

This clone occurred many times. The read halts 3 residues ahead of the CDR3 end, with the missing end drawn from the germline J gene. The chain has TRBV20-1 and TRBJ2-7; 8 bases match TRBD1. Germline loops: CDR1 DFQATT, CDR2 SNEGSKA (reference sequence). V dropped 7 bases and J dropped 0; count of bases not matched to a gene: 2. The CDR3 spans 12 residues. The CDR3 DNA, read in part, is TGCAGTGGACAGGGGATCTCCTACGAG. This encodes CSGQGISYE. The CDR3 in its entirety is CSGQGISYEQYF.

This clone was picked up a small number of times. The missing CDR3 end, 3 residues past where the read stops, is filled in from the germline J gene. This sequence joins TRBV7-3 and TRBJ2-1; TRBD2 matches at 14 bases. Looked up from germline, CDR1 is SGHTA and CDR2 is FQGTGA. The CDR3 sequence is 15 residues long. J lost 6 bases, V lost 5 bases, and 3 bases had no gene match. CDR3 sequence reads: CASSRLAGGGNEQFF. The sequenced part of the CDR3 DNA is TGTGCCAGCAGCCGACTAGCGGGGGGGGGCAATGAG.

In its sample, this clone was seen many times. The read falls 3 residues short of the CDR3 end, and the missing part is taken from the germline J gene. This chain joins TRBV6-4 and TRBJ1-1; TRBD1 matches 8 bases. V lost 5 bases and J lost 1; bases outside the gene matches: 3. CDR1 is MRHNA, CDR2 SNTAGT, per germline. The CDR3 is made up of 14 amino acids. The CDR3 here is CASSRDRTNTEAFF. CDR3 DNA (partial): TGTGCCAGCAGTCGGGACAGGACGAACACTGAA.

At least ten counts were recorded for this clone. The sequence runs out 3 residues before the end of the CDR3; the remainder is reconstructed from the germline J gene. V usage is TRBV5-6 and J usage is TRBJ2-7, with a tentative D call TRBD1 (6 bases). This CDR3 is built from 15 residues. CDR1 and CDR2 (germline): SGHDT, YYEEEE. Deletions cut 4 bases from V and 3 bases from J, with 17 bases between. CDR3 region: CASSPGFAGDYEQYF. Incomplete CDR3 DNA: TGTGCCAGCAGCCCCGGCTTTGCAGGGGACTACGAG. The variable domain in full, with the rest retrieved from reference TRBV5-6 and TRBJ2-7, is DAGVTQSPTHLIKTRGQQVTLRCSPKSGHDTVSWYQQALGQGPQFIFQYYEEEERQRGNFPDRFSGHQFPNYSSELNVNALLLGDSALYLCASSPGFAGDYEQYFGPGTRLTVT.

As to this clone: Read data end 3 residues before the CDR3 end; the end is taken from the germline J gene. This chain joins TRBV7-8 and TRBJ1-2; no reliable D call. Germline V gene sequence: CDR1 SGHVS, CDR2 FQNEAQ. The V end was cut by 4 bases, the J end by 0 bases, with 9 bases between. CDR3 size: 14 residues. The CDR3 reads CASSSDTSNYGYTF. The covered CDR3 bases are TGTGCCAGCAGCTCCGACACATCTAACTATGGC.

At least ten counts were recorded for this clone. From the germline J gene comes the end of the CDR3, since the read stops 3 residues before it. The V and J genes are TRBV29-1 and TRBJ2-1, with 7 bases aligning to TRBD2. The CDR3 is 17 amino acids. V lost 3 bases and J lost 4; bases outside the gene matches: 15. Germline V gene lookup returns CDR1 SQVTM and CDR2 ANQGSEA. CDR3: CSVDGERGGKRYNEQFF. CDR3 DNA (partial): TGCAGCGTTGATGGTGAACGCGGGGGAAAACGATACAATGAG.

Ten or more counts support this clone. This CDR3 reads CASSRDDRGYEQFF. Partial CDR3 DNA: TGTGCCAGCAGCCGCGATGACAGGGGGTATGAG. The rearrangement uses TRBV7-6 and TRBJ2-1; 9 positions agree with TRBD1. The read stops 3 residues short of the end of the CDR3; the missing end is completed from the germline J gene. Germline assignment: CDR1 SGHVS and CDR2 FNYEAQ. V was pared by 5 bases and J by 8 bases, with 7 bases of the junction left unmatched. The CDR3 has 14 residues. Filled out from reference TRBV7-6 and TRBJ2-1, the complete variable domain reads GAGVSQSPRYKVTKRGQDVALRCDPISGHVSLYWYRQALGQGPEFLTYFNYEAQQDKSGLPNDRFSAERPEGSISTLTIQRTEQRDSAMYRCASSRDDRGYEQFFGPGTRLTVL.

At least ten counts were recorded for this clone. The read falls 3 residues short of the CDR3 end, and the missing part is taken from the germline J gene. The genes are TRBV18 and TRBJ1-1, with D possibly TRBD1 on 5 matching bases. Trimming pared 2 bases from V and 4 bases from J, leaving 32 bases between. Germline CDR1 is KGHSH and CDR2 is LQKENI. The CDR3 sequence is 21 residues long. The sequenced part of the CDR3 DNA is TGTGCCAGCTCACCAGTATCAGGGATCATCGTCGTGAGGGAATCGTCCACTGAA. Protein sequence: CASSPVSGIIVVRESSTE. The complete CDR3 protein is CASSPVSGIIVVRESSTEAFF.

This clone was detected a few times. The CDR3 spells CASSMVPPLAGDLYEQYF. The DNA read from the CDR3 is TGTGCCAGTAGTATGGTCCCTCCTCTAGCGGGAGATTTATACGAG. The gene calls are TRBV19 and TRBJ2-7; TRBD2 agrees at 10 bases. Read coverage stops 3 residues before the CDR3 terminus; the germline J gene supplies the remainder. This CDR3 is 18 amino acids long. Germline V CDR1 and CDR2: LNHDA, SQIVND (reference sequence). With 3 bases clipped from V and 4 bases from J, the junction kept 15 bases outside the gene matches. Drawing the rest from reference TRBV19 and TRBJ2-7, the complete variable domain is DGGITQSPKYLFRKEGQNVTLSCEQNLNHDAMYWYRQDPGQGLRLIYYSQIVNDFQKGDIAEGYSVSREKKESFPLTVTSAQKNPTAFYLCASSMVPPLAGDLYEQYFGPGTRLTVT.

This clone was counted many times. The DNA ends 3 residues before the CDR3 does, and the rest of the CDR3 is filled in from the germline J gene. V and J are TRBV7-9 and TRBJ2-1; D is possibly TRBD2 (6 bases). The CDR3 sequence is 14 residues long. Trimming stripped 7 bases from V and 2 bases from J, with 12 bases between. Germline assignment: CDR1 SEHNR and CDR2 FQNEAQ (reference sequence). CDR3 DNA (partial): TGTGCCAGCAACCGGGACTCTACCTACAATGAG. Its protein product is CASNRDSTYNE. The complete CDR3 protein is CASNRDSTYNEQFF.

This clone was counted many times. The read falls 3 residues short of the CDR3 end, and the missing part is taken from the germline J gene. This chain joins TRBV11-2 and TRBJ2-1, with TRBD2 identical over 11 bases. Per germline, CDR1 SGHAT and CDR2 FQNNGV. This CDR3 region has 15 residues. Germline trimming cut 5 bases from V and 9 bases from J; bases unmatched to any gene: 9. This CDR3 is CASSILAGGPSEQFF. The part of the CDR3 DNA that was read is TGTGCCAGCAGCATATTAGCGGGAGGGCCAAGTGAG. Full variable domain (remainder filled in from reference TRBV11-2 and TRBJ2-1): EAGVAQSPRYKIIEKRQSVAFWCNPISGHATLYWYQQILGQGPKLLIQFQNNGVVDDSQLPKDRFSAERLKGVDSTLKIQPAKLEDSAVYLCASSILAGGPSEQFFGPGTRLTVL.

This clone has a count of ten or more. The CDR3 loop is CSASQGLNTEAFF. The part of the CDR3 DNA that was read is TGCAGTGCTAGTCAAGGGTTGAACACTGAA. V and J are TRBV20-1 and TRBJ1-1; D not certain. The CDR3 extends 3 residues past the end of the read, so its final part is completed from the germline J gene. CDR1 and CDR2 from the germline V gene are DFQATT and SNEGSKA (reference sequence). The V gene lost 3 bases and the J gene lost 0 bases, with 8 bases spanning the gap. The CDR3 spans 13 residues.

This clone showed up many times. CDR3 region: CASSALAGEHNEQFF. CDR3 DNA, as far as it was read: TGTGCCAGCAGCGCACTAGCGGGAGAACACAATGAG. J is TRBJ2-1 and V is TRBV7-9; 11 bases are a match to TRBD2. Sequencing ends 3 residues short of the CDR3 end; the germline J gene provides the rest. The V gene end was trimmed by 5 bases and the J gene end by 5 bases; junction bases not matched to a gene: 5. The CDR3 is 15 amino acids. The V gene's germline CDR1 is SEHNR and CDR2 FQNEAQ (reference sequence).

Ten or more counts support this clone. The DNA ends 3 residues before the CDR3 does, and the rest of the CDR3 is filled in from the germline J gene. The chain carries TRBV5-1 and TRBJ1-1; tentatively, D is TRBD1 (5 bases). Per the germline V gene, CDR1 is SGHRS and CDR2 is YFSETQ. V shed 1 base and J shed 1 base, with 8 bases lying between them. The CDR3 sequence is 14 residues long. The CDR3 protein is CASSLYTGNTEAFF. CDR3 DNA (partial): TGCGCCAGCAGCTTGTACACAGGGAACACTGAA.

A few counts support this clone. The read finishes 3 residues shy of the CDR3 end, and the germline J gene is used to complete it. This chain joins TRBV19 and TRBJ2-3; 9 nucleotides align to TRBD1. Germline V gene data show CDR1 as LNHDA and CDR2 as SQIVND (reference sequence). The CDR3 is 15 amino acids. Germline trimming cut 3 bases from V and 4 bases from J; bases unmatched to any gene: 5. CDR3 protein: CASSMGQGGADTQYF. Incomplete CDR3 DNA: TGTGCCAGTAGTATGGGACAGGGTGGCGCAGATACG.

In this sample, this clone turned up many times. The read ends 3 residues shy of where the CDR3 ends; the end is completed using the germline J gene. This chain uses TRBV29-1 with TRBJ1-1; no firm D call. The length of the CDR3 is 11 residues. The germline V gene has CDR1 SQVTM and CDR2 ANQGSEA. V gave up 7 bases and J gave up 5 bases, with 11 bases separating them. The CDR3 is CSAIRWTEAFF. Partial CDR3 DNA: TGCAGCGCCATCAGATGGACTGAA.

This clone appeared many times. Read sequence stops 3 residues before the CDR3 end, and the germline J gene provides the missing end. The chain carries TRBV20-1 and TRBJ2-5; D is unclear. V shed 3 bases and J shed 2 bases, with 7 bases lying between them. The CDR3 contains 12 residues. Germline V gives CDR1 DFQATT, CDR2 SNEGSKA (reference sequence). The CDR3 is CSASTTQETQYF. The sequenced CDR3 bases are TGCAGTGCTAGCACTACACAAGAGACC.

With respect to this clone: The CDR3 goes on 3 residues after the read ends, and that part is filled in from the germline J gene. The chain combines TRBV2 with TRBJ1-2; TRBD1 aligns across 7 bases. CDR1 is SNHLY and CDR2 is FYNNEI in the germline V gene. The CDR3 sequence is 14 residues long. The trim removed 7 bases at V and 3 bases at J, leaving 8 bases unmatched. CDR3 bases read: TGTGCCAGCAAAGGACAGGCGAGGGACTATGGC. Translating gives CASKGQARDYG. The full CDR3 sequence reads CASKGQARDYGYTF.

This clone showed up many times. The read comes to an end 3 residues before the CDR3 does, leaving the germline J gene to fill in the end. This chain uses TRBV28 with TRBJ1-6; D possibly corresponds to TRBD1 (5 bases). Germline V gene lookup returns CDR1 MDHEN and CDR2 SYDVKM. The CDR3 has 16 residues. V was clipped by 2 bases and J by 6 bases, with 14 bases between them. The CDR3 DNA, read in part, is TGTGCCAGCAGTTTAAAGGTCGCGGGGACTAATTCACCC. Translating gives CASSLKVAGTNSP. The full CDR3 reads CASSLKVAGTNSPLHF. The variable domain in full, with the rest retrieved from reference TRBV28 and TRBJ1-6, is DVKVTQSSRYLVKRTGEKVFLECVQDMDHENMFWYRQDPGLGLRLIYFSYDVKMKEKGDIPEGYSVSREKKERFSLILESASTNQTSMYLCASSLKVAGTNSPLHFGNGTRLTVT.

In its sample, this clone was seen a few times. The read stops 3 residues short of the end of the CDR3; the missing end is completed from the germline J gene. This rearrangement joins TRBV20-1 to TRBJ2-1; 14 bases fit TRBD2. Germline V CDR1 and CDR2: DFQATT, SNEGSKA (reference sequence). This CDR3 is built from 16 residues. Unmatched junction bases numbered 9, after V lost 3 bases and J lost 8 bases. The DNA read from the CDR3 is TGCAGTGCTAGGAAAAGAACGGGACTAGCGGGAGATGAG. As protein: CSARKRTGLAGDE. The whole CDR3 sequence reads CSARKRTGLAGDEQFF.

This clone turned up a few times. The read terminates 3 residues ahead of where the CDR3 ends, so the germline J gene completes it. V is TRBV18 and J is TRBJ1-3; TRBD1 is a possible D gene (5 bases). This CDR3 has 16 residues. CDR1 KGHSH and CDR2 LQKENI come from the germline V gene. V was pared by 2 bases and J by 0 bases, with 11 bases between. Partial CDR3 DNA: TGTGCCAGCTCACCATGGGGGGGATCCTCTGGAAACACC. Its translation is CASSPWGGSSGNT. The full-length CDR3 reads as CASSPWGGSSGNTIYF.

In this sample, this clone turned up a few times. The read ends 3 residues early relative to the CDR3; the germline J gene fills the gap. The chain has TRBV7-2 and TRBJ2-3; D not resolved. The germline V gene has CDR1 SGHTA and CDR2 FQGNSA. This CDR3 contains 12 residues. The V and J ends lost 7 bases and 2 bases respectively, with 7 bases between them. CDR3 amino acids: CASTPLTDTQYF. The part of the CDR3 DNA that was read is TGTGCCAGCACCCCACTCACAGATACG.